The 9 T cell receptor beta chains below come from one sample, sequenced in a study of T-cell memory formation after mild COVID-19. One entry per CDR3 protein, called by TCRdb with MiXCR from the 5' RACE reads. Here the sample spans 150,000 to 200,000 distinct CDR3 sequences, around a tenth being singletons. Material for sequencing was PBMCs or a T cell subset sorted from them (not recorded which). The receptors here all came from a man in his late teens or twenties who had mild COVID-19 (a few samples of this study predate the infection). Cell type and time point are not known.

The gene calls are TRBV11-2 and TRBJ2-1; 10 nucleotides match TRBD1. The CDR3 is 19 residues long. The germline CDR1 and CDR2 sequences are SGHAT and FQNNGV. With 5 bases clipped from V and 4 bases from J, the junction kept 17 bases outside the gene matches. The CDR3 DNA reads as TGTGCCAGCAGCCCCAACCCGGGACAGGGGATGGGCCTTTACAATGAGCAGTTCTTC. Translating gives CASSPNPGQGMGLYNEQFF.

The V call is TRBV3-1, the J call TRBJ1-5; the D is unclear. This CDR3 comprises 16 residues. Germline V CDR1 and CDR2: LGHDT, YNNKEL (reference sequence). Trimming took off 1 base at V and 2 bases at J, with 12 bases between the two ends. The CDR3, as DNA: TGTGCCAGCAGCCAAGGTGAGGGCCTAGGCAATCAGCCCCAGCATTTT. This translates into CASSQGEGLGNQPQHF. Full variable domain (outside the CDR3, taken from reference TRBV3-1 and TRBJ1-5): DTAVSQTPKYLVTQMGNDKSIKCEQNLGHDTMYWYKQDSKKFLKIMFSYNNKELIINETVPNRFSPKSPDKAHLNLHINSLELGDSAVYFCASSQGEGLGNQPQHFGDGTRLSIL.

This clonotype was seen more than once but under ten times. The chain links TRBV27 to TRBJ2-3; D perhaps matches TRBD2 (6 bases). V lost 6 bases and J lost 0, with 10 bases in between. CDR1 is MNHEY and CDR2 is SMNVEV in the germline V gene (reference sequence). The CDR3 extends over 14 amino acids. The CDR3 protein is CASRREASTDTQYF. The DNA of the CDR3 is TGTGCCAGCAGGCGGGAAGCAAGCACAGATACGCAGTATTTT.

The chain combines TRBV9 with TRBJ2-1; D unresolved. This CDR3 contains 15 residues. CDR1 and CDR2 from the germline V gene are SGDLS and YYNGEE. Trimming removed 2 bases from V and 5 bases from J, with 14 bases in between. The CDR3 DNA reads TGTGCCAGCAGCGTTTCAGTGGGTTGGGACAATGAGCAGTTCTTC. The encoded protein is CASSVSVGWDNEQFF.

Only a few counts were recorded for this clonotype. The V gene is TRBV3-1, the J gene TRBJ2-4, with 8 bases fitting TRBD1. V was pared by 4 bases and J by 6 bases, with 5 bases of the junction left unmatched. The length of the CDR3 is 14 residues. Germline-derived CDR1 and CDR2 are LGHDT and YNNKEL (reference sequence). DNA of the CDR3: TGTGCCAGCAGCCCCGCAGGGGGCCGAAACATTCAGTACTTC. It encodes CASSPAGGRNIQYF.

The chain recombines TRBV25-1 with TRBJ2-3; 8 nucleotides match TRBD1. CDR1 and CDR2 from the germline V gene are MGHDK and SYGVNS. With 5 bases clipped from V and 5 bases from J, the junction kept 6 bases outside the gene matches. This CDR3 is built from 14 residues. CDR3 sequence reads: CASSKIQGGDTQYF. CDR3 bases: TGTGCCAGCAGTAAAATACAGGGGGGAGATACGCAGTATTTT. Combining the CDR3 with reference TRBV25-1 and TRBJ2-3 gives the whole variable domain EADIYQTPRYLVIGTGKKITLECSQTMGHDKMYWYQQDPGMELHLIHYSYGVNSTEKGDLSSESTVSRIRTEHFPLTLESARPSHTSQYLCASSKIQGGDTQYFGPGTRLTVL.

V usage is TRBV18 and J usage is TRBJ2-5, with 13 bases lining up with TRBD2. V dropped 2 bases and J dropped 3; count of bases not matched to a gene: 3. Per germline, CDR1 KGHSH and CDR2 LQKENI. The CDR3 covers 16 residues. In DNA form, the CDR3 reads TGTGCCAGCTCACCAAACGGACTAGCGGGGGAAGAGACCCAGTACTTC. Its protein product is CASSPNGLAGEETQYF. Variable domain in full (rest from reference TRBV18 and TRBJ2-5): NAGVMQNPRHLVRRRGQEARLRCSPMKGHSHVYWYRQLPEEGLKFMVYLQKENIIDESGMPKERFSAEFPKEGPSILRIQQVVRGDSAAYFCASSPNGLAGEETQYFGPGTRLLVL.

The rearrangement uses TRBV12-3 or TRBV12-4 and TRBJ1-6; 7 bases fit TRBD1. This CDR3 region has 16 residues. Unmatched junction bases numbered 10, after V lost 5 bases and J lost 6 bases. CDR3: CASSLDRVLGNSPLHF. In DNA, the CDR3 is TGTGCCAGCAGTCTTGACAGGGTCTTGGGTAATTCACCCCTCCACTTT.

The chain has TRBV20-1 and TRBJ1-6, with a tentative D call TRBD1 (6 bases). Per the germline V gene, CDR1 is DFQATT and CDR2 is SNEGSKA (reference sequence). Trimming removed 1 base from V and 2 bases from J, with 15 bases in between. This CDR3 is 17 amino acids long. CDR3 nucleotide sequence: TGCAGTGCTAGAGTGGGGGCTAGGAAGACCTATAATTCACCCCTCCACTTT. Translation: CSARVGARKTYNSPLHF.